This T cell receptor (beta chain) stems from a study of T cell clonotyping in hematopoietic cell transplantation. Study-level information: Recipient samples before transplant were obtained post-cytoreduction. Broader study findings: No sorting was done, leaving CD4 and CD8 contributions mixed.

This sample's time point: recipient sample about 28 days before transplant, after cytoreduction. A word on this clone: Its antigen remains unidentified.

TCRdb's table, derived via immunoSEQ multiplex PCR, lists solely in-frame clones and lacks some. The sample shows about 76,000 clones, 90% to 97% of them seen only once. Here the sequenced sample was peripheral blood mononuclear cells, taken before stem cell transplant. The TCR originated in a woman aged 45 to 65 with acute myeloid leukemia. Some clones in this sample may be carry-over from other donors' samples.

CDR3 region: CASSGGGMGEKLFF. The CDR3 coding sequence is TGTGCCAGCAGTGGAGGAGGGATGGGTGAAAAACTGTTTTTT. J is TRBJ1-4 and V is TRBV2; D is ambiguous. The V end was cut by 4 bases, the J end by 7 bases, with 13 bases between. CDR3 length: 14 residues. Germline V CDR1 and CDR2: SNHLY, FYNNEI.